The subject of this entry is one TCR beta chain. The data were taken from a study of T cell responses to AZD1222 COVID-19 vaccine. CDR3 length: 12 residues. Germline CDR1 reads SNHLY; CDR2 reads FYNNEI. V was trimmed by 8 bases and J by 5 bases, leaving 11 bases between them. Generated by immunoSEQ multiplex PCR, the TCRdb table keeps only in-frame clones and is missing some. The sample consists of about 150,000 clones, under 95% of them appearing once. The chain recombines TRBV2 with TRBJ2-3; possibly TRBD1 or TRBD2 for D (5 bases each). This receptor was identified in an adult who received the AZD1222 COVID-19 vaccine. Sequenced material: peripheral blood, taken 28 days after the second AZD1222 dose. The CDR3: CASAQRGDTQYF. The CDR3 region has the DNA TGTGCCAGCGCTCAGAGGGGAGATACGCAGTATTTT.